The T cell receptor (beta chain) described here comes from a study of T-cell reconstitution after alpha-beta-depleted transplantation in children. Findings of the study overall: After transplant, high TCRbeta diversity at day 60 in some patients arose from surviving recipient T cells and thymic progenitors. T-cell numbers and diversity one year post-transplant derived largely from freshly generated T cells. Reportedly, alpha-beta T cells present about two months post-transplant originated from several hundred expanded clones of graft origin.

Researchers prepared the TCRbeta library using unique molecular identifiers, the study reports. TCRdb reprocessed the PCR reads with MiXCR, giving one entry per CDR3 protein. The sample comprises 250,000 to 400,000 distinct CDR3 sequences, approximately 20% of which are singletons, and approximately 9.9% rests with the top ten. The CDR3 is made up of 15 amino acids. V was clipped by 2 bases and J by 5 bases, with 14 bases between them. From germline, CDR1 is SGHRS and CDR2 YFSETQ. This clonotype has just a few counts. Its antigen is not identified. The sample was PBMCs, mostly from graft donor cells, taken 180 days after TCRalphabeta/CD19-depleted stem cell transplant. This chain joins TRBV5-1 and TRBJ2-1; D is possibly TRBD1 or TRBD2 (5 bases each). This clonotype was obtained from a male patient younger than 18 who had a stem cell transplant for acute lymphoblastic leukemia, so the T cells may come from the graft donor. This CDR3 is CASSFRGARNNEQFF. Here the CDR3 DNA reads TGCGCCAGCAGCTTTAGAGGGGCCAGGAACAATGAGCAGTTCTTC.